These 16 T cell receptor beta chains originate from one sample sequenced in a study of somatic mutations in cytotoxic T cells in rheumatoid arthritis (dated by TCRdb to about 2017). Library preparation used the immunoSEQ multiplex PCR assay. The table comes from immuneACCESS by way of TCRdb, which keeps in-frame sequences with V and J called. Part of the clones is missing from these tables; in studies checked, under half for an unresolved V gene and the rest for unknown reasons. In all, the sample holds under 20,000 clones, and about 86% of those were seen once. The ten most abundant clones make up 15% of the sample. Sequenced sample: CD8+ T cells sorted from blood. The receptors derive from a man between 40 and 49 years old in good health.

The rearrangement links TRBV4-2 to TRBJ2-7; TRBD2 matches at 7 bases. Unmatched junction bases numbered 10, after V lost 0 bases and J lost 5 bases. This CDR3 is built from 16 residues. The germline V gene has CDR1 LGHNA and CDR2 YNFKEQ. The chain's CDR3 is CASSQDWVREKNEQYF. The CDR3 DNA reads TGTGCCAGCAGCCAAGATTGGGTGCGGGAGAAGAACGAGCAGTACTTC.

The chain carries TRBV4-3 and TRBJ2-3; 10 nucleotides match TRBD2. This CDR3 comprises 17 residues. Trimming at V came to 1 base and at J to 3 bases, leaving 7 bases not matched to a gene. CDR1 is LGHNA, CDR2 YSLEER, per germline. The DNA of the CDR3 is TGCGCCAGCAGCCAAGGCAGCGGGAGGGCCCTTACAGATACGCAGTATTTT. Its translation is CASSQGSGRALTDTQYF.

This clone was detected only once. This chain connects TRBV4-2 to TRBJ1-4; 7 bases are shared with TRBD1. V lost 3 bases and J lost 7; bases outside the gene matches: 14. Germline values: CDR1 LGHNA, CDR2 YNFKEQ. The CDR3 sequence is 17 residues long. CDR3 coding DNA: TGTGCCAGCAGCCATCTAGAAAGAGGGGGCGCAAGTGAAAAACTGTTTTTT. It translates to CASSHLERGGASEKLFF.

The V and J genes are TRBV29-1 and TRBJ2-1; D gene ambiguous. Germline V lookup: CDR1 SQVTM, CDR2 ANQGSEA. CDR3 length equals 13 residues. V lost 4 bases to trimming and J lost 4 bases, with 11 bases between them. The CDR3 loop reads CSVVAGDYNEQFF. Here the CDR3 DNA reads TGCAGCGTTGTGGCTGGGGATTACAATGAGCAGTTCTTC.

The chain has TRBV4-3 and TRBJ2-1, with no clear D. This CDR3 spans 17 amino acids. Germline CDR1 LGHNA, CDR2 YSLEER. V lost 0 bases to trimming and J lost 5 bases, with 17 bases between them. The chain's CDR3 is CASSQEESPLGHNEQFF. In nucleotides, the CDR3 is TGCGCCAGCAGCCAAGAGGAAAGCCCCCTTGGTCACAATGAGCAGTTCTTC.

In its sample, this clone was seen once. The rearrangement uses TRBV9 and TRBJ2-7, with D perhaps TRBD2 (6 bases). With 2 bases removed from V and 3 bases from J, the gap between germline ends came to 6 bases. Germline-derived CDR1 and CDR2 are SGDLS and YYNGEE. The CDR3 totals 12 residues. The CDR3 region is CASSVGGYEQYF. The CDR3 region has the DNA TGTGCCAGCAGCGTCGGGGGCTACGAGCAGTACTTC.

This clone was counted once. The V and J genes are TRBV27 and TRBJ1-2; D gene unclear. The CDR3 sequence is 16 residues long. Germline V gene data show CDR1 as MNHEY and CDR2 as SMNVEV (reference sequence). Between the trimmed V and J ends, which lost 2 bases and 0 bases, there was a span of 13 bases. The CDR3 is CASSLVWGPTNYGYTF. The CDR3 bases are TGTGCCAGCAGTTTAGTTTGGGGTCCAACTAACTATGGCTACACCTTC.

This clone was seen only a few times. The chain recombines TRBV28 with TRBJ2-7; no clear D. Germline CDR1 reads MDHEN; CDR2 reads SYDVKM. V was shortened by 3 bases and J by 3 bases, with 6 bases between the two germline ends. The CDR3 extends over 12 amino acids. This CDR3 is CASSFWGYEQYF. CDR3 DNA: TGTGCCAGCAGTTTTTGGGGCTACGAGCAGTACTTC.

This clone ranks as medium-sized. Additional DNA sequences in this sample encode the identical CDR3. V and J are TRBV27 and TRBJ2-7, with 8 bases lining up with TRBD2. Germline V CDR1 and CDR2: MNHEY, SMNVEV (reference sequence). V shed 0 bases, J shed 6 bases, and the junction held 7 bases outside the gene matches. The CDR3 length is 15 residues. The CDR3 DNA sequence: TGTGCCAGCAGTTTATCAGGGGGGAGCGGGGGCGAGCAGTACTTC. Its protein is CASSLSGGSGGEQYF.

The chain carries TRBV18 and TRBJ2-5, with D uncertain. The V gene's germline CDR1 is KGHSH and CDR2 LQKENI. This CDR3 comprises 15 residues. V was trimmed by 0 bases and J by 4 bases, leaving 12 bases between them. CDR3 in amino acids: CASSPPVVPGETQYF. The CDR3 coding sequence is TGTGCCAGCTCACCACCTGTGGTGCCGGGAGAGACCCAGTACTTC.

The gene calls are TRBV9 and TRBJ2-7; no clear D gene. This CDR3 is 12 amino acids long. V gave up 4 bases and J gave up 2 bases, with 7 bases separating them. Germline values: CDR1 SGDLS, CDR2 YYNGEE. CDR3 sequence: CASSKNPYEQYF. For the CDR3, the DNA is TGTGCCAGCAGCAAAAACCCCTACGAGCAGTACTTC.

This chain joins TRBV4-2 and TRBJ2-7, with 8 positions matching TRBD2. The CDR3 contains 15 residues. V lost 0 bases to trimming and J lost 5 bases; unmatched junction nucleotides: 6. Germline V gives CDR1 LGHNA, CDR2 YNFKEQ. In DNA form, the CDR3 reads TGTGCCAGCAGCCAAGAGTCCGGGAGGGCCGACGAGCAGTACTTC. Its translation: CASSQESGRADEQYF.

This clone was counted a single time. CDR3 in DNA: TGTGCCAGCAGTGGCGGTAGCGGGAGGACCTCCTACGAGCAGTACTTC. Translation gives CASSGGSGRTSYEQYF. V and J are TRBV28 and TRBJ2-7; 10 nucleotides match TRBD2. The CDR3 runs to 16 residues. Trimming took 5 bases from V and 0 from J; bases not matched to a gene: 7. Germline V gene data show CDR1 as MDHEN and CDR2 as SYDVKM.

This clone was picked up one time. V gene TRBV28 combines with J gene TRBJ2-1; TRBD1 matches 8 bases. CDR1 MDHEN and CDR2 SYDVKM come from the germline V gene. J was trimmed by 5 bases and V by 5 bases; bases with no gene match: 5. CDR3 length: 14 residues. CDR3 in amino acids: CASSRTGRNNEQFF. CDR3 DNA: TGTGCCAGCAGTAGGACAGGGAGGAACAATGAGCAGTTCTTC.

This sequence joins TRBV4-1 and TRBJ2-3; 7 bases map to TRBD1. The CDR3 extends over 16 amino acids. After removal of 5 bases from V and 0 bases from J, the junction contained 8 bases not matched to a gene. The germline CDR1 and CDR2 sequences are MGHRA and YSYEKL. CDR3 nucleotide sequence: TGCGCCAGCAGCGCACGGACAGGTCCTAGCACAGATACGCAGTATTTT. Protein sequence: CASSARTGPSTDTQYF.

CDR3 bases: TGTGCCAGCAGCTTGATGAGGGGACAGGGGGCGAGGGGCCACTACGAGCAGTACTTC. Translated: CASSLMRGQGARGHYEQYF. The chain couples TRBV7-9 to TRBJ2-7, with 12 positions matching TRBD1. Germline values: CDR1 SEHNR, CDR2 FQNEAQ (reference sequence). This CDR3 is built from 19 residues. With V trimmed by 3 bases and J by 3 bases, 15 bases remained unmatched. Complete variable domain (other parts from reference TRBV7-9 and TRBJ2-7): DTGVSQNPRHKITKRGQNVTFRCDPISEHNRLYWYRQTLGQGPEFLTYFQNEAQLEKSRLLSDRFSAERPKGSFSTLEIQRTEQGDSAMYLCASSLMRGQGARGHYEQYFGPGTRLTVT.